Listed here is a single T cell receptor (beta chain). Clones were sequenced by immunoSEQ multiplex PCR, and TCRdb holds only the in-frame ones, with some missing. Here the sample spans 100,000 or so clones, 88% being singletons. The V gene end was trimmed by 5 bases and the J gene end by 9 bases; junction bases not matched to a gene: 13. The CDR3 is 15 amino acids. Germline V gene sequence: CDR1 SEHNR, CDR2 FQNEAQ (reference sequence). This sample was taken from a study of identifying expanded T cells in peripheral blood. The chain employs TRBV7-9 and TRBJ1-5; 7 bases fit TRBD1. The sequence was obtained from a person between 18 and 75 years old in good health. The sequenced sample was blood. The CDR3 nucleotides read TGTGCCAGCAGCGTGGGTACAGGGGCGGCTTGGCCCCAGCATTTT. Its protein is CASSVGTGAAWPQHF.